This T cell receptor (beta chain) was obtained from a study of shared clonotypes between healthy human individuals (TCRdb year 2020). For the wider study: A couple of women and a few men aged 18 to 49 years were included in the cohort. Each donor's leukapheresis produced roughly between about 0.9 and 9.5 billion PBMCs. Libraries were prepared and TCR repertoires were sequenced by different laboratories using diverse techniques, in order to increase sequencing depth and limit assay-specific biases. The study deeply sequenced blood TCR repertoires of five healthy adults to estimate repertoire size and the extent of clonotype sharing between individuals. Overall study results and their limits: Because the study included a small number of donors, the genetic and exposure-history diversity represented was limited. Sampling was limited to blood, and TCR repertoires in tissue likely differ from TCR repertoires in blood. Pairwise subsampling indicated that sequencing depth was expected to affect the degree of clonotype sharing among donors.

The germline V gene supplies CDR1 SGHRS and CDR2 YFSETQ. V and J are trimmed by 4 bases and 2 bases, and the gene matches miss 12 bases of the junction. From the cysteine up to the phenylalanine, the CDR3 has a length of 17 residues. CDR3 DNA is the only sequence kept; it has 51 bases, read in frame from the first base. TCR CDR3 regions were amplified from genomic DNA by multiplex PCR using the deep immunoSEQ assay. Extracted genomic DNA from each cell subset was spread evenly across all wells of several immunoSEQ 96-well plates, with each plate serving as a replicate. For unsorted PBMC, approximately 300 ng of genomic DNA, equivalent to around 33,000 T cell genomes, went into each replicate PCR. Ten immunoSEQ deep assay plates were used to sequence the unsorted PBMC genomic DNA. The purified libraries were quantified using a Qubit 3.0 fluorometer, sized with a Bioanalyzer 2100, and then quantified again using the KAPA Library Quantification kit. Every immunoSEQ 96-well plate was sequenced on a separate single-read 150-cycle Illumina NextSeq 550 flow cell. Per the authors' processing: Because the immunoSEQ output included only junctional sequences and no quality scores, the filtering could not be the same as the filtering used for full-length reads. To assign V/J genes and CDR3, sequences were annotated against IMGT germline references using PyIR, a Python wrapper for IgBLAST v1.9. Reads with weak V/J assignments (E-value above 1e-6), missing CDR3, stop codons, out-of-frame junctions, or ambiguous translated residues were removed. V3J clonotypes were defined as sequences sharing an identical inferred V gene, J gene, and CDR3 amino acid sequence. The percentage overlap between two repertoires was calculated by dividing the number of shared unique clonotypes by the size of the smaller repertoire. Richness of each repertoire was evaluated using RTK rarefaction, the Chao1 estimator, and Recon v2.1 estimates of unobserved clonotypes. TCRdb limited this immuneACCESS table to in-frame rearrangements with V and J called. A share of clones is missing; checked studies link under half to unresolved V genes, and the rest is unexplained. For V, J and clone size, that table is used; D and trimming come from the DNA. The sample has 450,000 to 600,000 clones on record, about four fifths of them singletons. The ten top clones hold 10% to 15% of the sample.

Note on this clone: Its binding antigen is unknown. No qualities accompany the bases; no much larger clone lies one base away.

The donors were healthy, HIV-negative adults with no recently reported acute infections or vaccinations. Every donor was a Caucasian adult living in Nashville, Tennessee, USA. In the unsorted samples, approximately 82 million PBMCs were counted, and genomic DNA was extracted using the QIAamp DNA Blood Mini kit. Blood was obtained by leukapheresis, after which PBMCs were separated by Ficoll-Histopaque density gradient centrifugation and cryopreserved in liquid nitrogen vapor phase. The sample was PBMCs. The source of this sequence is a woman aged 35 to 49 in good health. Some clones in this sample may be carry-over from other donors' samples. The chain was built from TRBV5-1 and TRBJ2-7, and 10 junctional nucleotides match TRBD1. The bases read TGCGCCAGCAGCCCTTTTCCCATGGACAGGGGGACCTACGAGCAGTACTTC. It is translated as CASSPFPMDRGTYEQYF.